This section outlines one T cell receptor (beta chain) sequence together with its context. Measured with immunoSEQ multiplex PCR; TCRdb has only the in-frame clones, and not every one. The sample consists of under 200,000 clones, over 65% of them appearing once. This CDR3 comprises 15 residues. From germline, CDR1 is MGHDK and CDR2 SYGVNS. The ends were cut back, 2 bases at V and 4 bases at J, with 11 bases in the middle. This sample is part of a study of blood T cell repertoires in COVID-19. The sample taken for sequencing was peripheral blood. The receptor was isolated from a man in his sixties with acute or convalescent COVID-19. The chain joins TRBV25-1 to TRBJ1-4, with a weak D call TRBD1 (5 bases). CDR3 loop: CASSEAGRNNEKLFF. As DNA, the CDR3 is TGTGCCAGCAGTGAAGCGGGGCGGAATAATGAAAAACTGTTTTTT.